This T cell receptor beta chain was found in a study of blood T cell repertoires in COVID-19. Using immunoSEQ multiplex PCR, the repertoire was profiled, and TCRdb retains in-frame clones only, with some absent. The sample has hundreds of thousands of clones, 85% to 90% seen once. The V gene lost 3 bases and the J gene lost 2 bases, with 11 bases spanning the gap. CDR1 is SGHNT, CDR2 YYREEE, per germline (reference sequence). The CDR3 has 14 amino acids. This chain joins TRBV5-4 and TRBJ1-2; D remains ambiguous. Specimen: peripheral blood. This receptor was identified in a woman aged 25 to 39 with COVID-19, enrolled during active disease. The CDR3 DNA follows: TGTGCCAGCAGCTATGACATGGCAAACTATGGCTACACCTTC. The encoded protein is CASSYDMANYGYTF.